The rows below give T cell receptor beta chains drawn from one sample of a study. TCRdb re-called the 5' RACE reads with MiXCR, one entry per CDR3 protein. The data contain just over 60,000 distinct CDR3 sequences, nearly 30% of them singletons. The specimen was tumor-infiltrating naive CD4+ T cells sorted from the breast tumor. The receptors were sampled from a female donor with breast cancer. Each CDR3 is given with its conserved first and last residue. The order of the fields is J gene, D gene, V gene, clone size, CDR3 DNA, CDR3 protein. D genes are given only for firm matches. Rows give clone size only sometimes, using once, few, many, or a class for an expanded clone.

J gene: TRBJ2-1; D gene: TRBD1; V gene: TRBV24-1; clone size: many; CDR3 DNA: TGTGCCACCAGTGACACCGGGACAGACTCCTACAATGAGCAGTTCTTC; CDR3 protein: CATSDTGTDSYNEQFF
J gene: TRBJ2-1; D gene: NA; V gene: TRBV10-1; clone size: NA; CDR3 DNA: TGCGCCAGCAGTGACAGTTCCCCGTCCAATGAGCAGTCCTTC; CDR3 protein: CASSDSSPSNEQSF
J gene: TRBJ2-7; D gene: NA; V gene: TRBV28; clone size: few; CDR3 DNA: TGTGCCAGCAGCATGATGGGATACGAGCAGTACTTC; CDR3 protein: CASSMMGYEQYF
J gene: TRBJ2-3; D gene: TRBD2; V gene: TRBV5-4; clone size: NA; CDR3 DNA: TGTGCCAGCAGCACCCGGACTAGCGGGAGTCCAGATACGCAGTATTTT; CDR3 protein: CASSTRTSGSPDTQYF
J gene: TRBJ2-7; D gene: NA; V gene: TRBV7-9; clone size: many; CDR3 DNA: TGTGCCAGCAGTCAAGCCGCCGAGCGGAACGAGCAGTACTTC; CDR3 protein: CASSQAAERNEQYF
J gene: TRBJ1-2; D gene: NA; V gene: TRBV29-1; clone size: few; CDR3 DNA: TGCAGCGTCGATTCGGATGGCTACACCTTC; CDR3 protein: CSVDSDGYTF
J gene: TRBJ1-1; D gene: NA; V gene: TRBV5-1; clone size: few; CDR3 DNA: TGCGCCAGCAGCCTATTCTCCGACAGACTCACTGAAGCTTTCTTT; CDR3 protein: CASSLFSDRLTEAFF
J gene: TRBJ2-3; D gene: TRBD1; V gene: TRBV20-1; clone size: few; CDR3 DNA: TGCAGTGCTAGTCCAGGGGGCGCAACAGATACGCAGTATTTT; CDR3 protein: CSASPGGATDTQYF
J gene: TRBJ1-1; D gene: NA; V gene: TRBV5-1; clone size: NA; CDR3 DNA: TGCGCCAGCAGCTGGACCGGGACTGAAGCTTTCTTT; CDR3 protein: CASSWTGTEAFF
J gene: TRBJ2-5; D gene: NA; V gene: TRBV20-1; clone size: NA; CDR3 DNA: TGCAGTGCTCCCACGGCGGGGGAGACCCAGTACTTC; CDR3 protein: CSAPTAGETQYF
J gene: TRBJ2-1; D gene: TRBD2; V gene: TRBV7-2; clone size: NA; CDR3 DNA: TGTGCCAGCAGCCTACTAGCGGCGGGAGGGGCCAGGAATGAGCAGTTCTTC; CDR3 protein: CASSLLAAGGARNEQFF
J gene: TRBJ1-2; D gene: NA; V gene: TRBV5-1; clone size: NA; CDR3 DNA: TGCGCCAGCAGCCCGGCCGACACGGGGTTAAACTATGGCTACACCTTC; CDR3 protein: CASSPADTGLNYGYTF
J gene: TRBJ1-1; D gene: NA; V gene: TRBV6-2/TRBV6-3; clone size: NA; CDR3 DNA: TGTGCCAGCAGTGCACAGGCGAACACTGAAGCTTTCTTT; CDR3 protein: CASSAQANTEAFF
J gene: TRBJ2-5; D gene: TRBD2; V gene: TRBV20-1; clone size: NA; CDR3 DNA: TGCAGTGCTAGAGGACCGCCTTGGTGGGTTGGCGGGGGTAACCAAGAGACCCAGTACTTC; CDR3 protein: CSARGPPWWVGGGNQETQYF
J gene: TRBJ2-5; D gene: NA; V gene: TRBV11-2; clone size: NA; CDR3 DNA: TGTGCCAGCAGCTTTGAGCTAGGAGAGACCCAGTACTTC; CDR3 protein: CASSFELGETQYF
J gene: TRBJ1-6; D gene: NA; V gene: TRBV7-8; clone size: NA; CDR3 DNA: TGTGCCAGCAGCTTCGCGGAGCCCTATTCACCCCTCCACTTT; CDR3 protein: CASSFAEPYSPLHF
J gene: TRBJ2-7; D gene: TRBD2; V gene: TRBV7-2; clone size: NA; CDR3 DNA: TGTGCCAGCAGCTTTGGGGGATTGCGGGAGGGTTACGAGCAGTACTTC; CDR3 protein: CASSFGGLREGYEQYF
J gene: TRBJ2-7; D gene: NA; V gene: TRBV6-5; clone size: many; CDR3 DNA: TGTGCCAGCAGTTACAACAGGGAAGGCGAGCAGTACTTC; CDR3 protein: CASSYNREGEQYF
J gene: TRBJ2-1; D gene: TRBD1; V gene: TRBV20-1; clone size: NA; CDR3 DNA: TGCAGTGCTAGGACTTCCGGGACAGGGGAGCAGTTCTTC; CDR3 protein: CSARTSGTGEQFF
J gene: TRBJ1-6; D gene: TRBD1; V gene: TRBV6-1; clone size: many; CDR3 DNA: TGTGCCAGCAGTGAAGCGGGACAGTTCTATAATTCACCCCTCCACTTT; CDR3 protein: CASSEAGQFYNSPLHF
J gene: TRBJ2-1; D gene: TRBD1; V gene: TRBV11-1; clone size: few; CDR3 DNA: TGTGCCAGCAGCCCAGAAAGGACAGGAGGGCAGTTCTTC; CDR3 protein: CASSPERTGGQFF
J gene: TRBJ1-2; D gene: TRBD1; V gene: TRBV6-6; clone size: NA; CDR3 DNA: TGTGCCAGCAGTTACTTAACTCAAACAGGGGGCTATGGCTACACCTTC; CDR3 protein: CASSYLTQTGGYGYTF
J gene: TRBJ2-1; D gene: TRBD2; V gene: TRBV20-1; clone size: NA; CDR3 DNA: TGCAGTGGCCTCGGACTAGTGGCAAATGAGCAGTTCTTC; CDR3 protein: CSGLGLVANEQFF
J gene: TRBJ2-1; D gene: TRBD2; V gene: TRBV5-1; clone size: NA; CDR3 DNA: TGCGCCAGCAGCTTGGGGAAGCGGGACTCCTACAATGAGCAGTTCTTC; CDR3 protein: CASSLGKRDSYNEQFF
J gene: TRBJ2-1; D gene: NA; V gene: TRBV6-6; clone size: NA; CDR3 DNA: TGTGCCAGCAGCCGTGCTGGTAGCGGTACCTCCTACAATGAGCAGTTCTTC; CDR3 protein: CASSRAGSGTSYNEQFF
J gene: TRBJ2-3; D gene: TRBD2; V gene: TRBV11-1; clone size: NA; CDR3 DNA: TGTGCCAGCAGCCACAGCGGGAGAGCGGCTAGGGGCACAGATACGCAGTATTTT; CDR3 protein: CASSHSGRAARGTDTQYF
J gene: TRBJ1-1; D gene: NA; V gene: TRBV5-1; clone size: once; CDR3 DNA: TGCGCCAGCAGCTCGAGGACGGGGAACACTGAAGCTTTCTTT; CDR3 protein: CASSSRTGNTEAFF
J gene: TRBJ1-5; D gene: TRBD1; V gene: TRBV12-3/TRBV12-4; clone size: NA; CDR3 DNA: TGTACCAGCAGCCTAGGGACAGGGCTCAATCAGCCCCAGCATTTT; CDR3 protein: CTSSLGTGLNQPQHF
J gene: TRBJ2-1; D gene: NA; V gene: TRBV5-1; clone size: many; CDR3 DNA: TGCGCCAGCAGCCGCCAGGGACAAGACAATGAGCAGTTCTTC; CDR3 protein: CASSRQGQDNEQFF
J gene: TRBJ2-5; D gene: NA; V gene: TRBV4-1; clone size: NA; CDR3 DNA: TGCGCCAGCAGCCAAGATCGGGCTGGCCGGGAGACCCAGTACTTC; CDR3 protein: CASSQDRAGRETQYF
J gene: TRBJ2-7; D gene: NA; V gene: TRBV20-1; clone size: NA; CDR3 DNA: TGCAGTGCTAGAGAGTCTCGGGCCCCTCCCTACGAGCAGTACTTC; CDR3 protein: CSARESRAPPYEQYF
J gene: TRBJ2-1; D gene: NA; V gene: TRBV6-1; clone size: NA; CDR3 DNA: TGTGCCAGCAGTGCTTCGGGACTCGCCATAAGCTACAATGAGCAGTTCTTC; CDR3 protein: CASSASGLAISYNEQFF
J gene: TRBJ1-2; D gene: TRBD1; V gene: TRBV6-1; clone size: few; CDR3 DNA: TGTGCCAGCAACACAGGGGGCGCGGGCTATGGCTACACCTTC; CDR3 protein: CASNTGGAGYGYTF
J gene: TRBJ2-2; D gene: NA; V gene: TRBV12-3/TRBV12-4; clone size: many; CDR3 DNA: TGTGCCAGCAGTGACGGAGTGAGGGCCAACACCGGGGAGCTGTTTTTT; CDR3 protein: CASSDGVRANTGELFF
J gene: TRBJ1-2; D gene: NA; V gene: TRBV4-3; clone size: NA; CDR3 DNA: TGCGCCAGCAGCCAAGATATGGGCTTCGACTATGGCTACACCTTC; CDR3 protein: CASSQDMGFDYGYTF
J gene: TRBJ2-5; D gene: TRBD2; V gene: TRBV12-3/TRBV12-4; clone size: NA; CDR3 DNA: TGTGCCAGCAGGAGATTTTTTGGGACTAGCGGGGGAGAGACCCAGTACTTC; CDR3 protein: CASRRFFGTSGGETQYF
J gene: TRBJ1-1; D gene: TRBD1; V gene: TRBV7-8; clone size: NA; CDR3 DNA: TGTGCCAGCAGCCCGGACAGGGAAAACACTGAAGCTTTCTTT; CDR3 protein: CASSPDRENTEAFF
J gene: TRBJ2-1; D gene: TRBD2; V gene: TRBV7-2; clone size: few; CDR3 DNA: TGTGCCAGCAGACCCACCCGGACTAGTCTCGAGCAGTTCTTC; CDR3 protein: CASRPTRTSLEQFF
J gene: TRBJ2-1; D gene: TRBD2; V gene: TRBV7-9; clone size: NA; CDR3 DNA: TGTGCCAGCAGCGTCGGGACTAGCATTGAGCAGTTCTTC; CDR3 protein: CASSVGTSIEQFF
J gene: TRBJ1-5; D gene: NA; V gene: TRBV4-2; clone size: many; CDR3 DNA: TGTGCCAGCAGCCCTCAGAACAGGATCAATCAGCCCCAGCATTTT; CDR3 protein: CASSPQNRINQPQHF
J gene: TRBJ2-3; D gene: TRBD2; V gene: TRBV4-2; clone size: few; CDR3 DNA: TGTGCCAGCAGCCCGAAGCGGGAGGGCCCAGATACGCAGTATTTT; CDR3 protein: CASSPKREGPDTQYF